This TCR beta chain was retrieved from a study of naive and memory T cell subsets. Regarding the study as a whole: Naive repertoires, especially CD8, held a few larger clonotypes, possibly memory cells re-expressing CD45RA.

As regards this clonotype: Its matching antigen is unknown.

Both TRBC1 and TRBC2 were covered by a beta constant-region primer of two equimolar oligonucleotides. Ligated cDNA was amplified by four rounds of PCR with nested alpha and beta constant-region primers and SP2. An oligonucleotide with the SP2 primer and a 12-nucleotide UMI was ligated to the cDNA 3' end. TCRdb analysed the UMI-ligation and nested PCR reads with MiXCR anew, one entry per CDR3 protein. The sample includes 120,000 to 150,000 distinct CDR3 sequences, approximately 21% of them seen just once. Source material: naive CD8+ T cells from blood. This receptor was identified in a human donor in good health.

CDR3 residues: CSAMFRDYNEQFF. The DNA for the CDR3 is TGCAGTGCGATGTTCCGGGATTACAATGAGCAGTTCTTC. This chain links TRBV20-1 with TRBJ2-1; D is perhaps TRBD2 (5 bases). Germline V CDR1 and CDR2: DFQATT, SNEGSKA (reference sequence). V was cut by 6 bases and J by 4 bases, with 13 bases left in between. The CDR3 totals 13 residues.